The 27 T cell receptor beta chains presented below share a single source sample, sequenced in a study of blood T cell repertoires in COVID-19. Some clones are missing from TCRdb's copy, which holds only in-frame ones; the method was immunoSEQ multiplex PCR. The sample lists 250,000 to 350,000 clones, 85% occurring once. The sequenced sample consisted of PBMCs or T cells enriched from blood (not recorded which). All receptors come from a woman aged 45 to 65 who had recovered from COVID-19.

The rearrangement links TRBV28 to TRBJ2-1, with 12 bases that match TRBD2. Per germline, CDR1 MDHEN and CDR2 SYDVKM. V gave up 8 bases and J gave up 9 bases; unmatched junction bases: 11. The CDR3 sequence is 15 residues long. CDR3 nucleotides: TGTGCCAGCGGGACGACTAGCGGGGGTGGTACTGAGCAGTTCTTC. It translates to CASGTTSGGGTEQFF.

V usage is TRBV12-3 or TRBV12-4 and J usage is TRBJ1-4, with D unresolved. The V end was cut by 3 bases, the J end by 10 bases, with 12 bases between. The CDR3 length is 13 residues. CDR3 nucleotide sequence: TGTGCCAGCAGTTTTGCCGGAGTTAGAAAACTGTTTTTT. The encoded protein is CASSFAGVRKLFF.

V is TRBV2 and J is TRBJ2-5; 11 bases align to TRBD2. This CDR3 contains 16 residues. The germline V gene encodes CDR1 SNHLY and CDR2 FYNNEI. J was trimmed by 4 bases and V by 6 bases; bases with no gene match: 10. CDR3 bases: TGTGCCAGCAGCCTGAGACTTAGCGGGGGGGGAGAGACCCAGTACTTC. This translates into CASSLRLSGGGETQYF.

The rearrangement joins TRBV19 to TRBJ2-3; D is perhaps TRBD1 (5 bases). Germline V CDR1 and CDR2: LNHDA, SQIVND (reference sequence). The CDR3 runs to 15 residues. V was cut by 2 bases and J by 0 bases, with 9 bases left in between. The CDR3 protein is CASSIQGSSTDTQYF. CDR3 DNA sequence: TGTGCCAGTAGTATACAGGGAAGTAGCACAGATACGCAGTATTTT.

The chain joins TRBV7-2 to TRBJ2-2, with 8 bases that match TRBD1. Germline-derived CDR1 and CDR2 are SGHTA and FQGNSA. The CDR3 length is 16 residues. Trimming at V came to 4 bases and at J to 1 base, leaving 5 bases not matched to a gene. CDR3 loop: CASSYTGGRNTGELFF. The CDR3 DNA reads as TGTGCCAGCAGCTATACAGGGGGGCGGAACACCGGGGAGCTGTTTTTT.

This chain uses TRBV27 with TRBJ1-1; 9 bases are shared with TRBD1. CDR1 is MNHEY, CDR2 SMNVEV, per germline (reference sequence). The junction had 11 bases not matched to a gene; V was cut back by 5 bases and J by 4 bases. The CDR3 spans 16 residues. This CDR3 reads CASSNTGTGLGTEAFF. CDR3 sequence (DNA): TGTGCCAGCAGTAACACCGGGACAGGGCTAGGCACTGAAGCTTTCTTT.

The CDR3 nucleotides read TGTGCCAGCAGCGTAGCTCATACAGCTCTCATCTCTGGGGCCAACGTCCTGACTTTC. This sequence encodes CASSVAHTALISGANVLTF. The V and J genes are TRBV9 and TRBJ2-6; D remains unclear. V gave up 0 bases and J gave up 0 bases, with 16 bases separating them. CDR1 SGDLS and CDR2 YYNGEE come from the germline V gene. The CDR3 is made up of 19 amino acids.

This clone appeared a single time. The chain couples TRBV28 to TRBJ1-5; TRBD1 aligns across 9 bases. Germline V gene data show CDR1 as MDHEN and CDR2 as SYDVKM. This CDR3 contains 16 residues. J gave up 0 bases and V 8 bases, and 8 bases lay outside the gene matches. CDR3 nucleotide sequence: TGTGCCAGCCGGACAGGGGACATTTATAGCAATCAGCCCCAGCATTTT. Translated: CASRTGDIYSNQPQHF.

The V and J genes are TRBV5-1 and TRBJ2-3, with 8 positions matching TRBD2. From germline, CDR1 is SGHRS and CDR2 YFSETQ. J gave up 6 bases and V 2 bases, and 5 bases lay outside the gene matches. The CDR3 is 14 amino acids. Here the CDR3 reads CASSFGTSGDTQYF. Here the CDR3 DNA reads TGCGCCAGCAGCTTTGGGACTAGTGGCGATACGCAGTATTTT.

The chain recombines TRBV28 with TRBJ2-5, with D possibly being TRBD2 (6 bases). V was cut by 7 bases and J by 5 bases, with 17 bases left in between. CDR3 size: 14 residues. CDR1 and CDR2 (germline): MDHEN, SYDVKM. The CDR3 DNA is TGTGCCAGCACGAGGCGGCTAGCGAGGGAGACCCAGTACTTC. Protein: CASTRRLARETQYF.

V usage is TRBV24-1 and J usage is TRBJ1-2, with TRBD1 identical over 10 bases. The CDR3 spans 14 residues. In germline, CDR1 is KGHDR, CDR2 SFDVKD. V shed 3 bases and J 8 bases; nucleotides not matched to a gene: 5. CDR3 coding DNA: TGTGCCACCAGTGATCCCAGGACAGGGGGGGGCTACACCTTC. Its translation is CATSDPRTGGGYTF.

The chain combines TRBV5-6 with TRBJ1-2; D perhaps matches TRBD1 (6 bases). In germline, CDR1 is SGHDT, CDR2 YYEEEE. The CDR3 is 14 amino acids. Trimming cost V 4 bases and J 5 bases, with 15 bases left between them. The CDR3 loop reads CASSSEQGFYGYTF. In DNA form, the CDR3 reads TGTGCCAGCAGCAGTGAACAGGGTTTTTATGGCTACACCTTC.

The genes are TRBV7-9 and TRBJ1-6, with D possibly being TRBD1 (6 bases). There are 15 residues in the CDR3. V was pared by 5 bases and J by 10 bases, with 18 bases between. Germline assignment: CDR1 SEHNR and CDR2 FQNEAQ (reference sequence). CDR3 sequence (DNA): TGTGCCAGCAGCGAGAAACAGGGTTACTCGTCACCCCTCCACTTT. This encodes CASSEKQGYSSPLHF.

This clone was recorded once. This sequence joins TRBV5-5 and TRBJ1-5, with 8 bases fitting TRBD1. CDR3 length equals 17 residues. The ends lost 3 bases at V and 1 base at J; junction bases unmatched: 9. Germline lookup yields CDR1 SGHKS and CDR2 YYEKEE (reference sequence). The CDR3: CASSWRPGGQSNQPQHF. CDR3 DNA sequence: TGTGCCAGCAGCTGGCGGCCAGGGGGCCAAAGCAATCAGCCCCAGCATTTT.

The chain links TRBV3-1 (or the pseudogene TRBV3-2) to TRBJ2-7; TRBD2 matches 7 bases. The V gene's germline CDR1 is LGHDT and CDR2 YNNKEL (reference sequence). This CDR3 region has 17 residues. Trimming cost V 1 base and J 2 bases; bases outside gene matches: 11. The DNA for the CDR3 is TGTGCCAGCAGCCAAGTAATGAGCGGGAAGGAGACCTACGAGCAGTACTTC. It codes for CASSQVMSGKETYEQYF.

CDR3 nucleotides: TGTGCCAGCAGCCATTACGGGGGAGGGAATAACTATGGCTACACCTTC. It specifies CASSHYGGGNNYGYTF. The genes are TRBV7-2 and TRBJ1-2, with D possibly matching TRBD1 (5 bases). The V end lost 5 bases, the J end lost 1 base, and 17 bases lay between the germline ends. CDR3 length equals 16 residues. The germline gives CDR1 SGHTA, CDR2 FQGNSA.

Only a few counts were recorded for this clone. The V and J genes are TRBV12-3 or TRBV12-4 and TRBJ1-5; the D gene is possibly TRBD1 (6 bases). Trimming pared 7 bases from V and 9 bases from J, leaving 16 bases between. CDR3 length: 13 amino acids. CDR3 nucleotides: TGTGCCAGCACCAGCAGGGGTTCGGGGCCCCAGCATTTT. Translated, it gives CASTSRGSGPQHF.

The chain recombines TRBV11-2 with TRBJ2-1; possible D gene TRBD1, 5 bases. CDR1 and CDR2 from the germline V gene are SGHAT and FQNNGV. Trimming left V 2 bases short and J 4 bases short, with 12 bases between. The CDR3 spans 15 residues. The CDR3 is CASSLSRVKYNEQFF. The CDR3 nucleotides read TGTGCCAGCAGCTTAAGCAGGGTCAAGTACAATGAGCAGTTCTTC.

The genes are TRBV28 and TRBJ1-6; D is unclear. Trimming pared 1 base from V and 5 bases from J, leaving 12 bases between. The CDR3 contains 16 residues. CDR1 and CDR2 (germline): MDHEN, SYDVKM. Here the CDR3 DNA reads TGTGCCAGCAGTTTATCCGGAGGGATGAATAATTCACCCCTCCACTTT. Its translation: CASSLSGGMNNSPLHF. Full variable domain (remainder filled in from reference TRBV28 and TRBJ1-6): DVKVTQSSRYLVKRTGEKVFLECVQDMDHENMFWYRQDPGLGLRLIYFSYDVKMKEKGDIPEGYSVSREKKERFSLILESASTNQTSMYLCASSLSGGMNNSPLHFGNGTRLTVT.

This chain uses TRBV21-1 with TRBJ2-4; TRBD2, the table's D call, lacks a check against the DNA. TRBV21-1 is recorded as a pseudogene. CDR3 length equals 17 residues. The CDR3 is CASSPPRGVFGPDIQYF. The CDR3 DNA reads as TGTGCCAGCAGCCCCCCTCGGGGAGTATTCGGGCCGGACATTCAGTACTTC.

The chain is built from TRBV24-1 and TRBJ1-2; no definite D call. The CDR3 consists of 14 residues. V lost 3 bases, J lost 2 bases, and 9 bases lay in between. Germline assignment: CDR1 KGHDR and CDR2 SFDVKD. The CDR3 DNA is TGTGCCACCAGTGATCCTAGATTCAACTATGGCTACACCTTC. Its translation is CATSDPRFNYGYTF.

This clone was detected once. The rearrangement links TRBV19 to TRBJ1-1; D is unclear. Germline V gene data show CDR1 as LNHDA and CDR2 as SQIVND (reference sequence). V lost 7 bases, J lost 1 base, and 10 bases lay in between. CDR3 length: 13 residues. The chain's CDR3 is CASTPGSNTEAFF. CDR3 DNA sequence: TGTGCCAGTACTCCGGGATCGAACACTGAAGCTTTCTTT.

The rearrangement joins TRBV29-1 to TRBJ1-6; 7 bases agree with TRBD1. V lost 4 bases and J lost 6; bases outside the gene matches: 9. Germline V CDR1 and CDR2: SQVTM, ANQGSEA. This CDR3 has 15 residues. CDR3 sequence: CSVVLGDRRNSPLHF. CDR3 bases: TGCAGCGTTGTTTTGGGGGACAGACGTAATTCACCCCTCCACTTT.

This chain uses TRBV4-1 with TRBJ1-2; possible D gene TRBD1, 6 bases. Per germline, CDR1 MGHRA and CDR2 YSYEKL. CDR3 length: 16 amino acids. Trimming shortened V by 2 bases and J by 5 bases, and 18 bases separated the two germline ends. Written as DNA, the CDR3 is TGCGCCAGCAGCCAAAGTATCGGGACAAGCCGATATGGCTACACCTTC. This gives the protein CASSQSIGTSRYGYTF.

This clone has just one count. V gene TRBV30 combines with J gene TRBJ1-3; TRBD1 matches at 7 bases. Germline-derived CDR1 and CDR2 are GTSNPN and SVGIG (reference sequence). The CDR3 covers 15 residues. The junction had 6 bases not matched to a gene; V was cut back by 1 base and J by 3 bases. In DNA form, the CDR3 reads TGTGCCTGGAGTGGCGGGACAGCAGTTGGAAACACCATATATTTT. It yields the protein CAWSGGTAVGNTIYF.

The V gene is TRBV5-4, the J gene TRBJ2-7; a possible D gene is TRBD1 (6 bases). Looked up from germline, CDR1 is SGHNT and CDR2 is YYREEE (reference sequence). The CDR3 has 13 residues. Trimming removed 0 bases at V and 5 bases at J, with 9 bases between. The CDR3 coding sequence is TGTGCCAGCAGCTTGGATACAGGGAACGAGCAGTACTTC. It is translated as CASSLDTGNEQYF.

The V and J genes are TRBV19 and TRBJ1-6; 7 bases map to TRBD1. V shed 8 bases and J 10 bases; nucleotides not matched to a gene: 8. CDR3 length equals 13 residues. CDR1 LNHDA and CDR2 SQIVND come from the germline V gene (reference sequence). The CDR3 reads CASRTGVNSPLHF. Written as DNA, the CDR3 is TGTGCCAGTCGCACAGGGGTAAACTCACCCCTCCACTTT.